The T cell receptor beta chain under discussion was sequenced for a study of cytomegalovirus exposure and HLA in healthy donors. The wider study: Approximately 80 million unique TCRs, all from HLA-typed donors, were included in an early release of the data.

Per the germline V gene, CDR1 is GTSNPN and CDR2 is SVGIG (reference sequence). The CDR3 is 13 residues long. The ends lost 5 bases at V and 6 bases at J; junction bases unmatched: 7. The PCR made use of 60 Vbeta and 13 Jbeta primers. TCRdb keeps only in-frame clones here, not all; method: immunoSEQ multiplex PCR. The sample includes about 120,000 clones, about 73% seen only once; the top ten take 1% to 1.5%. Those who donated were healthy bone marrow donors. The rearrangement uses TRBV30 and TRBJ1-3; 7 bases line up with TRBD1. Sequencing was done on a sample of PBMCs. The TCR sequence derives from a woman in her twenties or thirties in good health and CMV-seronegative. CDR3 region: CAWGTGQLNTIYF. CDR3 DNA: TGTGCCTGGGGAACGGGACAGCTAAACACCATATATTTT.